These 8 T cell receptor beta chains were all obtained from the same sample, sequenced in a study of PD-1 blockade in classical Hodgkin lymphoma. Each patient's relapse followed autologous stem cell transplantation, and brentuximab vedotin exposure varied. Generated by immunoSEQ multiplex PCR, the TCRdb table keeps only in-frame clones and is missing some. Among about 76,000 clones listed, about nine tenths were seen once. Sequences were derived from peripheral blood mononuclear cells (PBMCs), sampled at baseline. These receptors were obtained from a human donor with classical Hodgkin lymphoma.

The chain combines TRBV5-4 with TRBJ1-1, with 8 positions matching TRBD1. Germline trimming cut 1 base from V and 4 bases from J; bases unmatched to any gene: 6. Looked up from germline, CDR1 is SGHNT and CDR2 is YYREEE (reference sequence). The CDR3 has 15 residues. This CDR3 reads CASSLQGALGTEAFF. The CDR3 DNA reads as TGTGCCAGCAGCTTGCAGGGGGCGTTAGGCACTGAAGCTTTCTTT. Drawing the rest from reference TRBV5-4 and TRBJ1-1, the complete variable domain is ETGVTQSPTHLIKTRGQQVTLRCSSQSGHNTVSWYQQALGQGPQFIFQYYREEENGRGNFPPRFSGLQFPNYSSELNVNALELDDSALYLCASSLQGALGTEAFFGQGTRLTVV.

V gene TRBV5-6 combines with J gene TRBJ1-1; D not resolved. The V and J ends lost 7 bases and 4 bases respectively, with 11 bases between them. Germline loops: CDR1 SGHDT, CDR2 YYEEEE. The length of the CDR3 is 12 residues. In DNA form, the CDR3 reads TGTGCCAGCGGGAAAGGGAGCACTGAAGCTTTCTTT. Translation gives CASGKGSTEAFF.

The V gene is TRBV7-6, the J gene TRBJ2-6; D unresolved. This CDR3 comprises 16 residues. Trimming took off 0 bases at V and 3 bases at J, with 9 bases between the two ends. The germline gives CDR1 SGHVS, CDR2 FNYEAQ. The CDR3 coding sequence is TGTGCCAGCAGCTTAGCCCCCCCCCTTGGGGCCAACGTCCTGACTTTC. Residues: CASSLAPPLGANVLTF.

The table lists this clone with a count of one. The chain recombines TRBV5-8 with TRBJ1-1, with a weak D call TRBD1 (6 bases). The CDR3 extends over 14 amino acids. Germline CDR1 reads SGHTS; CDR2 reads YDEGEE. V gave up 2 bases and J gave up 5 bases, with 13 bases separating them. The CDR3 spells CASSLGGRLTEAFF. CDR3 in DNA: TGTGCCAGCAGCTTAGGGGGGCGCTTGACTGAAGCTTTCTTT.

This sequence joins TRBV23-1 and TRBJ2-7, with a possible D match to TRBD1 (7 bases). TRBV23-1 is recorded as an ORF, its role being uncertain. CDR3 size: 15 residues. V lost 3 bases and J lost 2, with 14 bases in between. CDR3 protein: CASSHPCRGAYEQYF. The DNA of the CDR3 is TGCGCCAGCAGTCACCCCTGCAGGGGGGCCTACGAGCAGTACTTC.

CDR3: CASSHDGSRTSGRNEQFF. In DNA form, the CDR3 reads TGCGCCAGCAGCCATGATGGCAGCCGGACTAGCGGGAGGAATGAGCAGTTCTTC. The chain combines TRBV4-3 with TRBJ2-1, with 14 positions matching TRBD2. V lost 3 bases and J lost 7; bases outside the gene matches: 11. Germline CDR1 and CDR2: LGHNA and YSLEER. The CDR3 loop spans 18 amino acids.

This clone was observed once. The chain is built from TRBV6-6 and TRBJ2-5; tentative D call: TRBD2 (6 bases). Trimming shortened V by 2 bases and J by 4 bases, and 14 bases separated the two germline ends. The CDR3 loop spans 15 amino acids. Per germline, CDR1 MNHNY and CDR2 SVGAGI (reference sequence). CDR3 loop: CASSYPRGEGETQYF. Written as DNA, the CDR3 is TGTGCCAGCAGTTACCCCCGCGGGGAAGGAGAGACCCAGTACTTC.

The V call is TRBV28, the J call TRBJ2-7; TRBD2 is a possible D gene (5 bases). Trimming stripped 6 bases from V and 1 base from J, with 19 bases between. Germline-derived CDR1 and CDR2 are MDHEN and SYDVKM. This CDR3 is 16 amino acids long. CDR3 residues: CASSFDLRTRSYEQYF. CDR3 bases: TGTGCCAGCAGCTTCGACCTGCGGACTCGATCCTACGAGCAGTACTTC.